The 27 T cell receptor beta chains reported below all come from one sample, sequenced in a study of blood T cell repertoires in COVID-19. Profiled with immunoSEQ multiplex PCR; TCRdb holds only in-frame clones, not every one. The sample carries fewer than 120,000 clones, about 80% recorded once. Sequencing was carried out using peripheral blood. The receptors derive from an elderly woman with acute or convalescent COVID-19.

For the CDR3, the DNA is TGCGCCAGCAGCTTGGGGGGACTAGACCAAGAGACCCAGTACTTC. This codes for CASSLGGLDQETQYF. The V gene is TRBV5-1, the J gene TRBJ2-5, with 8 bases lining up with TRBD2. J gave up 0 bases and V 0 bases, and 1 base lay outside the gene matches. Germline values: CDR1 SGHRS, CDR2 YFSETQ. CDR3 length: 15 amino acids.

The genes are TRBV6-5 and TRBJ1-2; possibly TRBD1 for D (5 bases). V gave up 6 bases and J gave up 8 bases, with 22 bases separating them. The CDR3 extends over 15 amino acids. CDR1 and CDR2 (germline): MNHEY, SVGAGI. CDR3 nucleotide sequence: TGTGCCAGCAGCGATAATCCACGGGGACTGGACGGCTACACCTTC. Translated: CASSDNPRGLDGYTF.

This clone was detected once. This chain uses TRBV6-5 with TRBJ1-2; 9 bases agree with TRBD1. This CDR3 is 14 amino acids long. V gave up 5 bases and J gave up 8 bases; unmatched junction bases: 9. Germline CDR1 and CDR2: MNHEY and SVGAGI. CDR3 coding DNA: TGTGCCAGCAGTACGAACAGGGGGCTTCAAGGCTACACCTTC. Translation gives CASSTNRGLQGYTF.

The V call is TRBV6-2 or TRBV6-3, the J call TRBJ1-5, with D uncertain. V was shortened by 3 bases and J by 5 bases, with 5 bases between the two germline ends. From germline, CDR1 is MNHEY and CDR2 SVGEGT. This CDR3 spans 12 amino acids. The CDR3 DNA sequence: TGTGCCAGCAGTTATGCAGATCAGCCCCAGCATTTT. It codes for CASSYADQPQHF.

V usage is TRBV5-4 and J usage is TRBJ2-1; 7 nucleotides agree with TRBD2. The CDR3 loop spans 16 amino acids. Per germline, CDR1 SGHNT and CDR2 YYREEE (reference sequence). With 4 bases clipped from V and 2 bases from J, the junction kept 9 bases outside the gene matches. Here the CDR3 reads CASSPGVAGAYNEQFF. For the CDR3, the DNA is TGTGCCAGCAGCCCCGGGGTAGCGGGCGCCTACAATGAGCAGTTCTTC.

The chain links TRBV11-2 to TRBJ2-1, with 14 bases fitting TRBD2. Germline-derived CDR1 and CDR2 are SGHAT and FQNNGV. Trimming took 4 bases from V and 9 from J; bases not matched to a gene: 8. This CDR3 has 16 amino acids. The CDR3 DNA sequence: TGTGCCAGCAGCTCGGGACTAGCGGGGGCCGGACGTGAGCAGTTCTTC. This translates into CASSSGLAGAGREQFF.

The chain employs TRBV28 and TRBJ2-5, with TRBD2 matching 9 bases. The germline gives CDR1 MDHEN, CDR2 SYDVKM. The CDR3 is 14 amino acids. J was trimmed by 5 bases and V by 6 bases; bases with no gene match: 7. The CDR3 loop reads CASSQAGGRETQYF. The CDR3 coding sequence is TGTGCCAGCAGCCAGGCGGGAGGGCGGGAGACCCAGTACTTC.

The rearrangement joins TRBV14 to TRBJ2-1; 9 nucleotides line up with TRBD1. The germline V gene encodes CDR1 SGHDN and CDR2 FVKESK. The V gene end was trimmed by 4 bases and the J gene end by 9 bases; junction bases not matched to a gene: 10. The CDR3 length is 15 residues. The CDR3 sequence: CASSPRDRVLSEQFF. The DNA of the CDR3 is TGTGCCAGCAGCCCTCGGGACAGGGTGTTGAGTGAGCAGTTCTTC. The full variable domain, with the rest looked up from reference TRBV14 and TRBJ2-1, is EAGVTQFPSHSVIEKGQTVTLRCDPISGHDNLYWYRRVMGKEIKFLLHFVKESKQDESGMPNNRFLAERTGGTYSTLKVQPAELEDSGVYFCASSPRDRVLSEQFFGPGTRLTVL.

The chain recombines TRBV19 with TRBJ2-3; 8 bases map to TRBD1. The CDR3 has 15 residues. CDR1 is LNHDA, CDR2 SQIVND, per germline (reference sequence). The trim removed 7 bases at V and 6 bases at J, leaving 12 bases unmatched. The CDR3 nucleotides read TGTGCCAGTAAGGAGGGGACAGGTCGACCGGATACGCAGTATTTT. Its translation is CASKEGTGRPDTQYF.

CDR3 amino acids: CASSQTGVHTEAFF. Written as DNA, the CDR3 is TGTGCCAGCAGCCAGACAGGGGTTCACACTGAAGCTTTCTTT. This sequence joins TRBV3-1 (or the pseudogene TRBV3-2) and TRBJ1-1; 8 nucleotides line up with TRBD1. The CDR3 consists of 14 residues. V was clipped by 3 bases and J by 3 bases; unmatched bases: 3. Germline V gene data show CDR1 as LGHDT and CDR2 as YNNKEL (reference sequence).

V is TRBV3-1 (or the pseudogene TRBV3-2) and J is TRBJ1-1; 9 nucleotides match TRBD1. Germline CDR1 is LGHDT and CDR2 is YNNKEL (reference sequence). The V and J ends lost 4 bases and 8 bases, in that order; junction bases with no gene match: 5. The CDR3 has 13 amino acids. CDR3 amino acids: CASSLSGTGEAFF. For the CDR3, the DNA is TGTGCCAGCAGCCTGTCCGGGACAGGGGAAGCTTTCTTT.

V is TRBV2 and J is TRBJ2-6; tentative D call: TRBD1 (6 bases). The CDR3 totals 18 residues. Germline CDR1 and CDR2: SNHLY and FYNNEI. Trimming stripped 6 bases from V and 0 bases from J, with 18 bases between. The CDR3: CASRPDRNPNSGANVLTF. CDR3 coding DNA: TGTGCCAGCAGGCCGGACAGAAACCCGAACTCTGGGGCCAACGTCCTGACTTTC.

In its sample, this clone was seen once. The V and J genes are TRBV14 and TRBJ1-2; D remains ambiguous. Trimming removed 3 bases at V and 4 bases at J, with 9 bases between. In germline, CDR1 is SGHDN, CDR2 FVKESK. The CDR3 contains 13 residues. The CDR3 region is CASSHPLFYGYTF. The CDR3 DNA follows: TGTGCCAGCAGCCATCCTCTTTTCTATGGCTACACCTTC. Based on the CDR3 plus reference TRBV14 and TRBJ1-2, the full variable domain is EAGVTQFPSHSVIEKGQTVTLRCDPISGHDNLYWYRRVMGKEIKFLLHFVKESKQDESGMPNNRFLAERTGGTYSTLKVQPAELEDSGVYFCASSHPLFYGYTFGSGTRLTVV.

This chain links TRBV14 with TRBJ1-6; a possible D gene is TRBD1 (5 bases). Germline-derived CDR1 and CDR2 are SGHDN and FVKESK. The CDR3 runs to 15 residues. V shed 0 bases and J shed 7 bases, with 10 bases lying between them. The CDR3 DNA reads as TGTGCCAGCAGCCAAGAACCACAGGCGAATTCACCCCTCCACTTT. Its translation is CASSQEPQANSPLHF.

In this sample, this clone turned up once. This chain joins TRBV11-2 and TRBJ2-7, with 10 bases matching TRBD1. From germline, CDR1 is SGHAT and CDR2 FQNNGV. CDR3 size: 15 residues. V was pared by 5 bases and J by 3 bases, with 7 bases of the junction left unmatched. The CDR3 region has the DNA TGTGCCAGCAGCATACTGACAGGGGGCAGCTACGAGCAGTACTTC. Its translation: CASSILTGGSYEQYF.

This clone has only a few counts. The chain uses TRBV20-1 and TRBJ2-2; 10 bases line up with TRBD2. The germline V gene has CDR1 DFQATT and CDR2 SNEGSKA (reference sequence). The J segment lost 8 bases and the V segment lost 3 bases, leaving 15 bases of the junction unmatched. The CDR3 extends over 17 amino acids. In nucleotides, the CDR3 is TGCAGTGCTAGTCGCCCGAGCGGGAGGGCCTTAGCTGGGGAGCTGTTTTTT. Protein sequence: CSASRPSGRALAGELFF.

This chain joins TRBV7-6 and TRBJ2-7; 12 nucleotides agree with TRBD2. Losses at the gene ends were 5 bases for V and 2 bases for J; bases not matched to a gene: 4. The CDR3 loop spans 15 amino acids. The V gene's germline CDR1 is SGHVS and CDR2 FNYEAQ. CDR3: CASSPASGGAYEQYF. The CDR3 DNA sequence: TGTGCCAGCAGCCCGGCTAGCGGGGGGGCCTACGAGCAGTACTTC.

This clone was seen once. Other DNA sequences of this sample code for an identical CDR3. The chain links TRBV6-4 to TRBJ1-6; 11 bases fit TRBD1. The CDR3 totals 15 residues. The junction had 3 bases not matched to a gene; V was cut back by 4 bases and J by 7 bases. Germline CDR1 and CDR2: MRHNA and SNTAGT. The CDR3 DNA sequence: TGTGCCAGCAGTGCCGGACAGGGGGCCAATTCACCCCTCCACTTT. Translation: CASSAGQGANSPLHF.

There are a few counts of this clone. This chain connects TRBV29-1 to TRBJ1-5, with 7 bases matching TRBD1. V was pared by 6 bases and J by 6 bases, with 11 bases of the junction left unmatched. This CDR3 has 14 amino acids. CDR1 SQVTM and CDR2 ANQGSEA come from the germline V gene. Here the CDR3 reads CSVKLTTGPQPQHF. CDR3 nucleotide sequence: TGCAGCGTAAAGCTCACGACAGGGCCTCAGCCCCAGCATTTT.

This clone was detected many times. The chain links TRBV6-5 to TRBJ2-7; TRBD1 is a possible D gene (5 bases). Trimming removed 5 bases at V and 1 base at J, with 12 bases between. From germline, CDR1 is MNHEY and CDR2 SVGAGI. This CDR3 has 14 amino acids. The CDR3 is CASSLRRESYEQYF. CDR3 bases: TGTGCCAGCAGTCTCCGCAGGGAATCCTACGAGCAGTACTTC.

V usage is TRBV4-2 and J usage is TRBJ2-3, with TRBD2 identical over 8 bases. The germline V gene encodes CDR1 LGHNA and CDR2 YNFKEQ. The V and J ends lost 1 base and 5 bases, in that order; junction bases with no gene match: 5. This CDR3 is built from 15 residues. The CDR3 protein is CASSQVAGGIDTQYF. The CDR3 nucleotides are TGTGCCAGCAGCCAAGTTGCGGGGGGAATAGATACGCAGTATTTT.

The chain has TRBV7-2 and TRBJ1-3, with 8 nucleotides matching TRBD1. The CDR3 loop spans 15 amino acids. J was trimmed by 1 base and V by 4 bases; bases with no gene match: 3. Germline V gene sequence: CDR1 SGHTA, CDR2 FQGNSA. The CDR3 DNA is TGTGCCAGCAGCTCGGACAGGGTATCTGGAAACACCATATATTTT. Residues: CASSSDRVSGNTIYF.

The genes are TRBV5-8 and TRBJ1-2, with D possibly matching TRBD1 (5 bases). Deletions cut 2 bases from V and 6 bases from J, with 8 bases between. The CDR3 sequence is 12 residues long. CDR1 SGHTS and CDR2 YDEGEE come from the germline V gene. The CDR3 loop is CASSFGRDGYTF. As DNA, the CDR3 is TGTGCCAGCAGCTTTGGCAGGGATGGCTACACCTTC.

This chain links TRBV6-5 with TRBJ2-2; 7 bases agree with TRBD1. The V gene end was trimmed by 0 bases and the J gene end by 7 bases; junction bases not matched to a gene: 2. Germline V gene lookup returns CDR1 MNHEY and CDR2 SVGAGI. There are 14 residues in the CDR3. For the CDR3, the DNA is TGTGCCAGCAGTTACTCACAGGGGAGCGGGGAGCTGTTTTTT. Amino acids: CASSYSQGSGELFF.

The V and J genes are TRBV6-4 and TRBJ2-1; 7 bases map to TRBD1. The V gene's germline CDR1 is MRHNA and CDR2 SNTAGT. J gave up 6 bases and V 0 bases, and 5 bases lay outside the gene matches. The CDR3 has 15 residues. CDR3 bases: TGTGCCAGCAGTGACTCGGTTCAGGGGGTCAATGAGCAGTTCTTC. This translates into CASSDSVQGVNEQFF.

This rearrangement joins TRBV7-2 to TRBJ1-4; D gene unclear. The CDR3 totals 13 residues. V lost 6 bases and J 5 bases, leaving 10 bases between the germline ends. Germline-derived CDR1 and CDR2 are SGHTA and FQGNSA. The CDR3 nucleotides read TGTGCCAGCAGACCTGGTCAGAATGAAAAACTGTTTTTT. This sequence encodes CASRPGQNEKLFF. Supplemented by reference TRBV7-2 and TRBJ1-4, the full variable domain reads GAGVSQSPSNKVTEKGKDVELRCDPISGHTALYWYRQSLGQGLEFLIYFQGNSAPDKSGLPSDRFSAERTGGSVSTLTIQRTQQEDSAVYLCASRPGQNEKLFFGSGTQLSVL.

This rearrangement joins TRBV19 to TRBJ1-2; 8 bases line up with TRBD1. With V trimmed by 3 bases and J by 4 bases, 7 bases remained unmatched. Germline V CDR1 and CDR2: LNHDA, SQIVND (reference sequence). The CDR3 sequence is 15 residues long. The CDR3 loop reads CASSITGGVGYGYTF. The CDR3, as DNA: TGTGCCAGTAGTATTACAGGGGGAGTTGGCTATGGCTACACCTTC.